The source of this T cell receptor beta chain is a study of blood T cell repertoires in COVID-19. Turning to the study itself: Both acute and convalescent COVID-19 samples were obtained from the United States, Italy and Spain. The analysed material was cDNA or gDNA that came from T cells, B-cell-depleted T cells, or PBMCs.

The CDR3 has 14 residues. Germline loops: CDR1 GTSNPN, CDR2 SVGIG (reference sequence). J gave up 9 bases and V 3 bases, and 10 bases lay outside the gene matches. As processed by the authors: Scientists estimated how many nucleated cells there were by amplifying reference gene primers. Here immunoSEQ multiplex PCR was the method, and the copy in TCRdb shows in-frame clones only, minus some. The V and J calls and clone size come from that table; D and trimming were worked out from the DNA. The table lists 65,000 to 100,000 clones, approximately 90% of them singletons. The source is a man between 50 and 59 years old with acute or convalescent COVID-19. Sequencing was carried out using peripheral blood. The rearrangement links TRBV30 to TRBJ1-2; TRBD1 matches 10 bases. In DNA, the CDR3 is TGTGCCTGGAGCGCCGCCTTGACAGGGGGCAGCTACACCTTC. This gives the protein CAWSAALTGGSYTF.